A single sample is the source of the 29 T cell receptor beta chains below, sequenced in a study of T-cell memory formation after mild COVID-19. Each CDR3 protein gets one entry after TCRdb re-called the 5' RACE reads with MiXCR. The sample has tens of thousands of distinct CDR3 sequences, about a tenth seen once. Material: PBMCs or a T cell subset sorted from them (not recorded which). These TCRs come from an adult woman who had mild COVID-19 (a few samples of this study predate the infection). Cell type and time point are not known.

The chain joins TRBV10-3 to TRBJ2-1, with 10 bases aligning to TRBD2. V was pared by 7 bases and J by 3 bases, with 6 bases of the junction left unmatched. The CDR3 totals 15 residues. CDR1 ENHRY and CDR2 SYGVKD come from the germline V gene. The CDR3 DNA reads as TGTGCCATCATGGCGAGCGGGGGGGGCTACAATGAGCAGTTCTTC. It encodes CAIMASGGGYNEQFF.

This clonotype was picked up a small number of times. This chain joins TRBV25-1 and TRBJ1-1; no firm D call. Trimming removed 2 bases at V and 5 bases at J, with 6 bases between. CDR1 is MGHDK, CDR2 SYGVNS, per germline. The CDR3 loop spans 12 amino acids. The CDR3 DNA is TGTGCCAGCAGTGAAGGGAGGACTGAAGCTTTCTTT. It encodes CASSEGRTEAFF. Looking up the rest from reference TRBV25-1 and TRBJ1-1 gives the full variable domain: EADIYQTPRYLVIGTGKKITLECSQTMGHDKMYWYQQDPGMELHLIHYSYGVNSTEKGDLSSESTVSRIRTEHFPLTLESARPSHTSQYLCASSEGRTEAFFGQGTRLTVV.

The chain uses TRBV15 and TRBJ2-6; TRBD2 is a possible D gene (5 bases). The CDR3 length is 15 residues. CDR1 is LNHNV and CDR2 is YYDKDF in the germline V gene (reference sequence). Deletions cut 3 bases from V and 3 bases from J, with 9 bases between. CDR3 amino acids: CATSRYRGGANVLTF. The CDR3 DNA follows: TGTGCCACCAGCAGGTACCGGGGTGGGGCCAACGTCCTGACTTTC.

The table lists this clonotype with a few counts. The chain has TRBV15 and TRBJ2-1; the D gene is possibly TRBD2 (5 bases). Between the trimmed V and J ends, which lost 1 base and 2 bases, there was a span of 15 bases. CDR3 length equals 17 residues. Germline-derived CDR1 and CDR2 are LNHNV and YYDKDF (reference sequence). CDR3: CATSRVPPAGTYNEQFF. The CDR3 DNA reads as TGTGCCACCAGCAGAGTGCCTCCCGCGGGCACCTACAATGAGCAGTTCTTC.

This clonotype came up many times. The chain carries TRBV24-1 and TRBJ2-1, with 8 positions matching TRBD1. This CDR3 region has 17 residues. J gave up 9 bases and V 1 base, and 13 bases lay outside the gene matches. Germline CDR1 and CDR2: KGHDR and SFDVKD. The CDR3 loop reads CATSDFPTDRGVGEQFF. The CDR3 DNA sequence: TGTGCCACCAGTGATTTTCCGACTGACAGGGGAGTGGGTGAGCAGTTCTTC.

Only a few counts were recorded for this clonotype. The CDR3 spells CASSDSGIGEAFF. For the CDR3, the DNA is TGTGCCAGCAGTGACAGCGGCATAGGGGAAGCTTTCTTT. This chain joins TRBV6-4 and TRBJ1-1; no clear D gene. Per germline, CDR1 MRHNA and CDR2 SNTAGT. CDR3 length: 13 residues. The germline V and J ends were trimmed by 2 bases and 8 bases, with 12 bases remaining between them.

This clonotype was counted between two and nine times. The chain recombines TRBV11-2 with TRBJ2-3; a weak D match, TRBD1 (6 bases). Germline values: CDR1 SGHAT, CDR2 FQNNGV. CDR3 length equals 16 residues. V shed 1 base and J shed 3 bases, with 14 bases lying between them. The CDR3 loop reads CASSLGGNRETDTQYF. Here the CDR3 DNA reads TGTGCCAGCAGCTTAGGTGGAAACAGGGAGACAGATACGCAGTATTTT.

This clonotype is classed as medium-sized. The chain recombines TRBV4-1 with TRBJ2-5; a possible D gene is TRBD1 (5 bases). The CDR3 loop spans 13 amino acids. Germline V gene lookup returns CDR1 MGHRA and CDR2 YSYEKL. The V end was cut by 4 bases, the J end by 4 bases, with 10 bases between. This CDR3 is CASSLGRGETQYF. CDR3 DNA: TGCGCCAGCAGCCTGGGAAGGGGAGAGACCCAGTACTTC.

In this sample, this clonotype turned up many times. The J gene is TRBJ2-1, the V gene TRBV24-1; 8 positions match TRBD2. Trimming removed 4 bases from V and 8 bases from J; junction bases left unmatched: 12. Germline V gives CDR1 KGHDR, CDR2 SFDVKD. The CDR3 runs 16 residues. DNA for the CDR3: TGTGCCACCAGTGACCCTAGGGGGACTAGTGGCTATGAGCAGTTCTTC. It yields the protein CATSDPRGTSGYEQFF.

V is TRBV6-5 and J is TRBJ2-5; possible D gene TRBD1, 5 bases. The V and J ends lost 2 bases and 5 bases respectively, with 15 bases between them. Germline lookup yields CDR1 MNHEY and CDR2 SVGAGI. The CDR3 contains 15 residues. The CDR3 is CASSYVPRAGETQYF. CDR3 sequence (DNA): TGTGCCAGCAGTTACGTGCCCCGGGCAGGGGAGACCCAGTACTTC.

This clonotype was observed many times. The chain recombines TRBV12-3 or TRBV12-4 with TRBJ2-1, with D perhaps matching TRBD2 (5 bases). Trimming took 4 bases from V and 12 from J, leaving 13 bases between them. The CDR3 contains 12 residues. CDR3 loop: CASSSLAIGQFF. The CDR3 DNA sequence: TGTGCCAGCAGTTCTCTAGCTATAGGGCAGTTCTTC.

In this sample, this clonotype turned up a few times. This chain links TRBV18 with TRBJ1-1, with D unresolved. This CDR3 region has 11 residues. In germline, CDR1 is KGHSH, CDR2 LQKENI. V was shortened by 6 bases and J by 1 base, with 3 bases between the two germline ends. CDR3 in DNA: TGTGCCAGCTCCCCGAACACTGAAGCTTTCTTT. Translation gives CASSPNTEAFF. The whole variable domain, filled in from reference TRBV18 and TRBJ1-1, reads NAGVMQNPRHLVRRRGQEARLRCSPMKGHSHVYWYRQLPEEGLKFMVYLQKENIIDESGMPKERFSAEFPKEGPSILRIQQVVRGDSAAYFCASSPNTEAFFGQGTRLTVV.

This clonotype was counted at least ten times. The V gene is TRBV24-1, the J gene TRBJ2-3; D might be TRBD1 or TRBD2, each matching 5 bases. Trimming removed 9 bases from V and 2 bases from J, with 8 bases in between. The CDR3 consists of 12 residues. Germline-derived CDR1 and CDR2 are KGHDR and SFDVKD. The CDR3 DNA is TGTGCCACCGCCGGGACCACAGATACGCAGTATTTT. It specifies CATAGTTDTQYF.

The V call is TRBV18, the J call TRBJ1-1; 7 bases are shared with TRBD1. The CDR3 covers 15 residues. Germline V gene sequence: CDR1 KGHSH, CDR2 LQKENI. The trim removed 5 bases at V and 1 base at J, leaving 7 bases unmatched. CDR3 nucleotides: TGTGCCAGCTCATACACAGGGGCCGCGAACACTGAAGCTTTCTTT. It yields the protein CASSYTGAANTEAFF. Together with reference TRBV18 and TRBJ1-1, the CDR3 gives the full variable domain: NAGVMQNPRHLVRRRGQEARLRCSPMKGHSHVYWYRQLPEEGLKFMVYLQKENIIDESGMPKERFSAEFPKEGPSILRIQQVVRGDSAAYFCASSYTGAANTEAFFGQGTRLTVV.

This clonotype has just a few counts. J is TRBJ2-5 and V is TRBV20-1; D unclear. V gave up 6 bases and J gave up 2 bases, with 16 bases separating them. The CDR3 loop spans 14 amino acids. CDR1 and CDR2 (germline): DFQATT, SNEGSKA (reference sequence). The CDR3: CSAEDLIKQETQYF. In nucleotides, the CDR3 is TGCAGTGCAGAGGATCTAATTAAACAAGAGACCCAGTACTTC.

This clonotype was counted at least ten times. The rearrangement uses TRBV7-6 and TRBJ2-3; 9 bases align to TRBD1. Germline V gene sequence: CDR1 SGHVS, CDR2 FNYEAQ. Trimming cost V 5 bases and J 4 bases; bases outside gene matches: 10. This CDR3 region has 16 residues. The CDR3 spells CASSAVGQGGADTQYF. In nucleotides, the CDR3 is TGTGCCAGCAGCGCAGTGGGACAGGGCGGGGCAGATACGCAGTATTTT.

J is TRBJ2-2 and V is TRBV24-1; D remains ambiguous. Germline assignment: CDR1 KGHDR and CDR2 SFDVKD. This CDR3 has 14 amino acids. Trimming pared 0 bases from V and 5 bases from J, leaving 6 bases between. Written as DNA, the CDR3 is TGTGCCACCAGTGATTTGACCGAAACCGGGGAGCTGTTTTTT. This encodes CATSDLTETGELFF.

The chain links TRBV6-6 to TRBJ2-7, with 9 bases lining up with TRBD1. Germline values: CDR1 MNHNY, CDR2 SVGAGI (reference sequence). The ends lost 4 bases at V and 6 bases at J; junction bases unmatched: 4. This CDR3 is 13 amino acids long. CDR3 in amino acids: CASSLGQGGEQYF. For the CDR3, the DNA is TGTGCCAGCAGTTTGGGACAGGGTGGCGAGCAGTACTTC.

The chain couples TRBV24-1 to TRBJ2-1; 7 positions match TRBD1. V trimming: 3 bases; J trimming: 0 bases; junction bases outside the gene matches: 10. The CDR3 contains 18 residues. Germline V gene sequence: CDR1 KGHDR, CDR2 SFDVKD. CDR3: CATSDATPGQSSYNEQFF. CDR3 nucleotides: TGTGCCACCAGTGATGCGACACCGGGACAGAGCTCCTACAATGAGCAGTTCTTC.

The chain employs TRBV5-1 and TRBJ2-7, with D uncertain. The CDR3 has 13 amino acids. Deletions cut 3 bases from V and 2 bases from J, with 9 bases between. Germline V gene lookup returns CDR1 SGHRS and CDR2 YFSETQ. The CDR3 DNA is TGCGCCAGCAGCTCCCGTACCGCCTACGAGCAGTACTTC. This sequence encodes CASSSRTAYEQYF.

The chain combines TRBV7-3 with TRBJ2-1; TRBD1 agrees at 9 bases. There are 14 residues in the CDR3. Trimming at V came to 7 bases and at J to 5 bases, leaving 6 bases not matched to a gene. The V gene's germline CDR1 is SGHTA and CDR2 FQGTGA. The CDR3 coding sequence is TGTGCCAGCAACAGGGGACAGGGACACAATGAGCAGTTCTTC. Translation gives CASNRGQGHNEQFF.

This chain joins TRBV7-9 and TRBJ1-2; 9 nucleotides line up with TRBD1. The CDR3 is 13 residues long. V shed 5 bases and J 5 bases; nucleotides not matched to a gene: 3. Germline V lookup: CDR1 SEHNR, CDR2 FQNEAQ (reference sequence). This CDR3 reads CASSPQGAYGYTF. In nucleotides, the CDR3 is TGTGCCAGCAGCCCACAGGGGGCGTATGGCTACACCTTC.

The rearrangement links TRBV7-3 to TRBJ2-3; D not certain. CDR1 and CDR2 (germline): SGHTA, FQGTGA. Trimming took 4 bases from V and 2 from J, leaving 19 bases between them. The CDR3 totals 17 residues. This CDR3 reads CASSSRGSPSYTDTQYF. In DNA form, the CDR3 reads TGTGCCAGCAGCTCTCGAGGCTCCCCGTCCTACACAGATACGCAGTATTTT.

This rearrangement joins TRBV19 to TRBJ1-1, with 7 bases lining up with TRBD1. J gave up 0 bases and V 4 bases, and 8 bases lay outside the gene matches. Germline-derived CDR1 and CDR2 are LNHDA and SQIVND (reference sequence). The CDR3 is made up of 16 amino acids. CDR3 bases: TGTGCCAGTAGTAAACCGACAGGGATCATGAACACTGAAGCTTTCTTT. It encodes CASSKPTGIMNTEAFF.

This clonotype was seen only a few times. The gene calls are TRBV12-3 or TRBV12-4 and TRBJ1-5; a weak D match, TRBD1 (5 bases). This CDR3 region has 16 residues. V shed 6 bases and J shed 0 bases, with 15 bases lying between them. This CDR3 is CASSDAAGYSNQPQHF. CDR3 in DNA: TGTGCCAGCAGCGACGCGGCAGGGTATAGCAATCAGCCCCAGCATTTT.

The chain carries TRBV25-1 and TRBJ1-1, with 7 bases identical to TRBD1. The CDR3 runs 15 residues. V gave up 6 bases and J gave up 4 bases; unmatched junction bases: 11. Germline V CDR1 and CDR2: MGHDK, SYGVNS. The CDR3: CASSVQGWEGTEAFF. The CDR3 nucleotides are TGTGCCAGCAGCGTACAGGGGTGGGAGGGCACTGAAGCTTTCTTT.

The V and J genes are TRBV6-1 and TRBJ1-1; D unclear. Trimming cost V 2 bases and J 5 bases, with 9 bases left between them. The CDR3 length is 13 residues. Germline CDR1 reads MNHNS; CDR2 reads SASEGT. The CDR3 sequence is CASSEWGRTEAFF. The CDR3, as DNA: TGTGCCAGCAGTGAATGGGGTAGGACTGAAGCTTTCTTT.

The chain has TRBV7-9 and TRBJ2-6; TRBD1 matches at 8 bases. There are 14 residues in the CDR3. The germline CDR1 and CDR2 sequences are SEHNR and FQNEAQ (reference sequence). Losses at the gene ends were 0 bases for V and 13 bases for J; bases not matched to a gene: 5. The CDR3 here is CASSLALGQGVLTF. CDR3 DNA: TGTGCCAGCAGCTTAGCCTTAGGACAGGGAGTCCTGACTTTC.

This CDR3 is CASSELARGSGANVLTF. CDR3 DNA sequence: TGTGCCAGCAGTGAACTGGCCAGGGGTTCTGGGGCCAACGTCCTGACTTTC. V is TRBV6-1 and J is TRBJ2-6, with D possibly matching TRBD1 (6 bases). There are 17 residues in the CDR3. Per germline, CDR1 MNHNS and CDR2 SASEGT. Trimming left V 2 bases short and J 1 base short, with 12 bases between.